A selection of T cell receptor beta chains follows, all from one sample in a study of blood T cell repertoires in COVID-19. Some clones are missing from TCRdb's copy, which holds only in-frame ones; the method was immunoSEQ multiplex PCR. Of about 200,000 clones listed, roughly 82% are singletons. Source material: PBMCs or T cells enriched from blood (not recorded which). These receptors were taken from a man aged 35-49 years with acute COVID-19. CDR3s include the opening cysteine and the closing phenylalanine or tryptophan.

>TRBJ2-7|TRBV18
CASSPPSIYEQYF
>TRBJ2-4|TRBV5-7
CASSFSPGGAKNIQYF
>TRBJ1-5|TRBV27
CAPAWASEHF
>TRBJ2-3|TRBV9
CASSVGLASALTDTQYF
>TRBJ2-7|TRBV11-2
CASSLIRRTYEQYF
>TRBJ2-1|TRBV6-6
CASSYYRRGRVIEQFF
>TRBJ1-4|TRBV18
CASSPPQRGNEKLFF
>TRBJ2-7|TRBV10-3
CATNGGQGNYEQYF
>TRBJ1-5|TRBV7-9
CASSLGPDWPQHF
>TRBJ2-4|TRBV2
CAGTGENIQYF
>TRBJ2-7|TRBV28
CASSSGTDSYEQYF
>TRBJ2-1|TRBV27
CASRIPGSWNEQFF
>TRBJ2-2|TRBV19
CASTGTSGNTGELFF
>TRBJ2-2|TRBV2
CASKTGAGELFF
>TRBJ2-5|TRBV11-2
CASSLGRVRETQYF
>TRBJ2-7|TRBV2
CASTREAARSYEQYF
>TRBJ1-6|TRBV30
CAWSVGQGLSPLHF
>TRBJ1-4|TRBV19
CASSIGDPPGEKLFF
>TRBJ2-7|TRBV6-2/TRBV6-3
CASSLAGDHEQYF
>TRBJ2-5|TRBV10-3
CAISESRGTVQETQYF
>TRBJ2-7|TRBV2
CASVVGLGSNEQYF
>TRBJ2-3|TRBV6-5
CASSYTNPGGTGWYF
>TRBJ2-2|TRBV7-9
CASSSNPQGPNTGELFF
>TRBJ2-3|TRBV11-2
CASSLETGGRDTQYF
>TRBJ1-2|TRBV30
CAWSPPNYGYTF
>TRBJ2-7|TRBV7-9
CASSLVRSYEQYF
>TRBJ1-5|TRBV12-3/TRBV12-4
CASSLRGWPQHF
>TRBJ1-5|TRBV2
CASRVGPGQHSNQPQHF
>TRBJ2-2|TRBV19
CASSIFRGRSTGELFF
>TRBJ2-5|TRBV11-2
CASSAVETQYF
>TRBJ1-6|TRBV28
CASSLRGTGTQPGSPLHF
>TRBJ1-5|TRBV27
CASSFQAGTASPQHF
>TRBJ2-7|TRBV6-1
CASSELSTGGASYEQYF
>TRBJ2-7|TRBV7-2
CASSPTSGRARGQYF
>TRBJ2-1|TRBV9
CASSVGLANYNEQFF
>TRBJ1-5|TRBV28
CASSPTGGGNQPQHF
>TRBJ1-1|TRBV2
CARSAGTTGGTEAFF
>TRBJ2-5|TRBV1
CTSSQVPCEAGRETQYF
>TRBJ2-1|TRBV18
CASSGTPEQFF
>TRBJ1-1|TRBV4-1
CASSQQGAGTEAFF
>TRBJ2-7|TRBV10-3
CSAGQTYEQYF
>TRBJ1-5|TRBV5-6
CASSLAGGQPQHF
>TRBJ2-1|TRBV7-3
CASSLGLAPNNEQFF
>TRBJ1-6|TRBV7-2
CASSLIPARFMSPLHF
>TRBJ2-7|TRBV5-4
CASRQDGDTIYEQYF
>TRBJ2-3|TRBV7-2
CASSLLAGVSTDTQYF
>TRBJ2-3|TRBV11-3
CASSVDGLTDTQYF
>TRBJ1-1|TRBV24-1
CAIRDRESTEAFF
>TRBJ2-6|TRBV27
CASSTRDRGFAGANVLTF
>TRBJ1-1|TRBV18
CASSMGATEAFF
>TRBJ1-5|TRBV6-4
CASSALPGDQPQHF
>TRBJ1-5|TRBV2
CASSDRQVFNQPQHF